Described below is a single T cell receptor (beta chain) sequence and its context. The data derive from a study of blood T cell repertoires in COVID-19. Study-wide context: Collection of acute and convalescent COVID-19 samples took place in the United States, Italy and Spain. T cells, B-cell-depleted T cells, or PBMCs supplied cDNA or gDNA.

Data came from immunoSEQ multiplex PCR; TCRdb stores just in-frame clones and leaves some out. Among approximately 200,000 clones, 85% were seen once, and the ten largest hold about 19%. In terms of age and location, participants ranged from roughly 18 to 100 years and lived in 24 US areas. Trimming at V came to 0 bases and at J to 6 bases, leaving 7 bases not matched to a gene. This CDR3 has 16 residues. The germline gives CDR1 MGHRA, CDR2 YSYEKL. The chain links TRBV4-1 to TRBJ2-1; 8 bases agree with TRBD1. The receptor's source is a man aged 35-49 years who had recovered from COVID-19. Sequencing was carried out using PBMCs or T cells enriched from blood (not recorded which). CDR3 sequence: CASSQEPGGRLNEQFF. In nucleotides, the CDR3 is TGCGCCAGCAGCCAAGAGCCAGGGGGCCGTCTCAATGAGCAGTTCTTC.